The 32 T cell receptor beta chains below all came from one sample that was sequenced in a study of CD8+ T cells in alopecia areata. TCR sequencing used cDNA made by reverse transcription of extracted RNA. Assay used: immunoSEQ multiplex PCR; TCRdb lists only in-frame clones, some missing. Among approximately 150,000 clones listed, 62% were seen once. Sequences were obtained from CD8+ T cells sorted from blood. Receptor source: a human donor in good health.

This chain connects TRBV27 to TRBJ2-7; D is possibly TRBD1 (5 bases). The germline CDR1 and CDR2 sequences are MNHEY and SMNVEV (reference sequence). The CDR3 covers 13 residues. Trimming pared 5 bases from V and 5 bases from J, leaving 13 bases between. Here the CDR3 DNA reads TGTGCCAGCAGTACAGTTCAACAGGACGAGCAGTACTTC. It translates to CASSTVQQDEQYF.

The V gene is TRBV27, the J gene TRBJ1-2, with 9 bases matching TRBD1. The CDR3 sequence is 13 residues long. The V and J ends lost 4 bases and 4 bases, in that order; junction bases with no gene match: 1. Germline values: CDR1 MNHEY, CDR2 SMNVEV (reference sequence). CDR3 nucleotides: TGTGCCAGCAGTTGGGGACAGGGCTATGGCTACACCTTC. Its protein is CASSWGQGYGYTF.

The chain employs TRBV2 and TRBJ2-1; no definite D call. V was clipped by 4 bases and J by 6 bases, with 13 bases between them. Germline-derived CDR1 and CDR2 are SNHLY and FYNNEI. The CDR3 contains 14 residues. Written as DNA, the CDR3 is TGTGCCAGCAGTGGCGGCCGACGCCCCAATGAGCAGTTCTTC. Its protein is CASSGGRRPNEQFF. The whole variable domain, filled in from reference TRBV2 and TRBJ2-1, reads EPEVTQTPSHQVTQMGQEVILRCVPISNHLYFYWYRQILGQKVEFLVSFYNNEISEKSEIFDDQFSVERPDGSNFTLKIRSTKLEDSAMYFCASSGGRRPNEQFFGPGTRLTVL.

This clone was found once. The J gene is TRBJ2-2, the V gene TRBV23-1, with 8 bases lining up with TRBD1. TRBV23-1 is flagged as an ORF with uncertain function. The CDR3 runs to 18 residues. V trimming: 0 bases; J trimming: 2 bases; junction bases outside the gene matches: 8. CDR3 sequence: CASSQSVPRGPNTGELFF. The DNA for the CDR3 is TGCGCCAGCAGTCAATCTGTCCCCAGGGGGCCTAACACCGGGGAGCTGTTTTTT.

This sequence joins TRBV29-1 and TRBJ2-5; D unresolved. CDR3 size: 12 residues. V lost 4 bases to trimming and J lost 6 bases, with 12 bases between them. CDR1 is SQVTM and CDR2 is ANQGSEA in the germline V gene. The CDR3 DNA follows: TGCAGCGTTGGTTATGTTCGCAAGACCCAGTACTTC. It specifies CSVGYVRKTQYF. Full variable domain (rest looked up from reference TRBV29-1 and TRBJ2-5): SAVISQKPSRDICQRGTSLTIQCQVDSQVTMMFWYRQQPGQSLTLIATANQGSEATYESGFVIDKFPISRPNLTFSTLTVSNMSPEDSSIYLCSVGYVRKTQYFGPGTRLLVL.

The chain combines TRBV4-1 with TRBJ2-1; the D gene is possibly TRBD2 (6 bases). Deletions cut 7 bases from V and 7 bases from J, with 17 bases between. The CDR3 consists of 14 residues. Germline V lookup: CDR1 MGHRA, CDR2 YSYEKL. The chain's CDR3 is CASTRGPSDNEQFF. CDR3 nucleotide sequence: TGCGCCAGCACCCGAGGTCCTAGCGATAATGAGCAGTTCTTC.

This sequence joins TRBV30 and TRBJ1-2; D unresolved. Germline V gene sequence: CDR1 GTSNPN, CDR2 SVGIG (reference sequence). V was pared by 2 bases and J by 7 bases, with 14 bases between. This CDR3 is built from 13 residues. The CDR3 loop is CAWSHSDLGGYTF. The CDR3 bases are TGTGCCTGGAGTCACTCTGACTTAGGTGGCTACACCTTC. Looking up the rest from reference TRBV30 and TRBJ1-2 gives the full variable domain: SQTIHQWPATLVQPVGSPLSLECTVEGTSNPNLYWYRQAAGRGLQLLFYSVGIGQISSEVPQNLSASRPQDRQFILSSKKLLLSDSGFYLCAWSHSDLGGYTFGSGTRLTVV.

The V and J genes are TRBV7-9 and TRBJ2-7; D is uncertain. The germline V and J ends were trimmed by 2 bases and 0 bases, with 8 bases remaining between them. Looked up from germline, CDR1 is SEHNR and CDR2 is FQNEAQ (reference sequence). The CDR3 length is 14 residues. In DNA form, the CDR3 reads TGTGCCAGCAGCTTATGGGATCGCTCCTACGAGCAGTACTTC. Its protein is CASSLWDRSYEQYF.

This chain joins TRBV7-2 and TRBJ2-4; D tentatively reads TRBD1 or TRBD2 (5 bases each). This CDR3 has 14 residues. Germline V gives CDR1 SGHTA, CDR2 FQGNSA. Trimming pared 4 bases from V and 8 bases from J, leaving 15 bases between. The CDR3 DNA reads TGTGCCAGCAGCTCGGAATTACGAGGGGACATTCAGTACTTC. This sequence encodes CASSSELRGDIQYF.

The table lists this clone with a few counts. The chain is built from TRBV29-1 and TRBJ2-2; possible D gene TRBD2, 5 bases. From germline, CDR1 is SQVTM and CDR2 ANQGSEA. The CDR3 is 17 residues long. The V and J ends lost 1 base and 6 bases respectively, with 21 bases between them. For the CDR3, the DNA is TGCAGCGTTGAAGTGTTTCGGAGCCGAGCGGTTGCCGGGGAGCTGTTTTTT. Its translation: CSVEVFRSRAVAGELFF.

This chain joins TRBV29-1 and TRBJ1-5, with unresolved D. This CDR3 contains 12 residues. The V gene's germline CDR1 is SQVTM and CDR2 ANQGSEA. Deletions cut 5 bases from V and 5 bases from J, with 10 bases between. The CDR3 is CSVKGDDQPQHF. As DNA, the CDR3 is TGCAGCGTTAAGGGTGACGATCAGCCCCAGCATTTT.

This chain connects TRBV29-1 to TRBJ2-7; D call uncertain. The CDR3 is made up of 13 amino acids. Germline loops: CDR1 SQVTM, CDR2 ANQGSEA. The ends were cut back, 3 bases at V and 0 bases at J, with 9 bases in the middle. CDR3 in amino acids: CSVEDRSSYEQYF. In DNA, the CDR3 is TGCAGCGTTGAGGACCGCAGCTCCTACGAGCAGTACTTC.

V and J are TRBV9 and TRBJ1-2; TRBD1 aligns across 8 bases. Trimming removed 3 bases from V and 3 bases from J; junction bases left unmatched: 10. The CDR3 length is 16 residues. The germline CDR1 and CDR2 sequences are SGDLS and YYNGEE. The CDR3 sequence: CASSAGQGAYDYGYTF. The CDR3 DNA follows: TGTGCCAGCAGCGCCGGACAGGGCGCCTACGACTATGGCTACACCTTC.

V is TRBV29-1 and J is TRBJ1-1; no firm D call. V dropped 3 bases and J dropped 3 bases, with 5 bases sitting between them. The V gene's germline CDR1 is SQVTM and CDR2 ANQGSEA. The CDR3 spans 11 residues. CDR3 coding DNA: TGCAGCGTTGAGGTGGACACTGAAGCTTTCTTT. Protein product: CSVEVDTEAFF. Looking up the rest from reference TRBV29-1 and TRBJ1-1 gives the full variable domain: SAVISQKPSRDICQRGTSLTIQCQVDSQVTMMFWYRQQPGQSLTLIATANQGSEATYESGFVIDKFPISRPNLTFSTLTVSNMSPEDSSIYLCSVEVDTEAFFGQGTRLTVV.

V is TRBV6-1 and J is TRBJ2-3; 8 nucleotides line up with TRBD1. Germline V gene sequence: CDR1 MNHNS, CDR2 SASEGT. The CDR3 consists of 14 residues. With 1 base clipped from V and 6 bases from J, the junction kept 3 bases outside the gene matches. DNA for the CDR3: TGTGCCAGCAGTGAAGTGACAGGGGATGATACGCAGTATTTT. This gives the protein CASSEVTGDDTQYF.

This sequence joins TRBV29-1 and TRBJ2-7; TRBD1 matches 8 bases. J lost 10 bases, V lost 2 bases, and 7 bases had no gene match. Per the germline V gene, CDR1 is SQVTM and CDR2 is ANQGSEA. The CDR3 runs 12 residues. The CDR3 DNA is TGCAGCGTTGAACTAAGAGACAGGGGCCAGTACTTC. Translated: CSVELRDRGQYF.

V usage is TRBV11-2 and J usage is TRBJ2-5; TRBD2 agrees at 9 bases. Germline V CDR1 and CDR2: SGHAT, FQNNGV. The trim removed 4 bases at V and 0 bases at J, leaving 6 bases unmatched. The CDR3 runs 16 residues. The CDR3 DNA follows: TGTGCCAGCAGCTCGCGGCTAGCGGGGTACCAAGAGACCCAGTACTTC. It is translated as CASSSRLAGYQETQYF.

The V call is TRBV5-6, the J call TRBJ2-3; tentative D call: TRBD2 (5 bases). Germline V gene lookup returns CDR1 SGHDT and CDR2 YYEEEE. Deletions cut 0 bases from V and 4 bases from J, with 15 bases between. The CDR3 has 16 amino acids. In DNA, the CDR3 is TGTGCCAGCAGCTTGGTAGAGGGAAGGGTAGCAGATACGCAGTATTTT. It codes for CASSLVEGRVADTQYF.

The rearrangement joins TRBV7-9 to TRBJ2-1, with D perhaps matching TRBD1 (6 bases). The germline gives CDR1 SEHNR, CDR2 FQNEAQ (reference sequence). CDR3 length equals 17 residues. The V end lost 0 bases, the J end lost 5 bases, and 17 bases lay between the germline ends. The CDR3 is CASSLALMEGQNNEQFF. CDR3 nucleotide sequence: TGTGCCAGCAGCTTAGCGCTTATGGAAGGACAGAACAATGAGCAGTTCTTC.

This clone was counted only a few times. The chain links TRBV29-1 to TRBJ2-7, with D unclear. Looked up from germline, CDR1 is SQVTM and CDR2 is ANQGSEA. The V gene lost 6 bases and the J gene lost 0 bases, with 9 bases spanning the gap. The CDR3 is 12 amino acids. CDR3 region: CSVAVDSYEQYF. The CDR3 DNA sequence: TGCAGCGTGGCGGTGGACTCCTACGAGCAGTACTTC.

V gene TRBV6-5 combines with J gene TRBJ2-2; D gene unclear. The germline gives CDR1 MNHEY, CDR2 SVGAGI. This CDR3 spans 14 amino acids. Between the trimmed V and J ends, which lost 1 base and 8 bases, there was a span of 11 bases. The CDR3 bases are TGTGCCAGCAGTTACTTAAGGGTTACAGGGGAGCTGTTTTTT. It is translated as CASSYLRVTGELFF.

This clone was counted a few times. The chain employs TRBV30 and TRBJ2-1; D uncertain. Looked up from germline, CDR1 is GTSNPN and CDR2 is SVGIG (reference sequence). With 3 bases removed from V and 6 bases from J, the gap between germline ends came to 12 bases. This CDR3 has 13 residues. The CDR3 spells CAWRISMVNEQFF. The CDR3 DNA follows: TGTGCCTGGAGGATCTCCATGGTCAATGAGCAGTTCTTC.

The chain recombines TRBV6-5 with TRBJ1-5, with 11 bases matching TRBD1. Germline V gene data show CDR1 as MNHEY and CDR2 as SVGAGI. The V segment lost 0 bases and the J segment 4 bases; nucleotides outside the gene matches: 2. CDR3 length equals 16 residues. In DNA form, the CDR3 reads TGTGCCAGCAGTTACTCTGGGACAGGGGGTAATCAGCCCCAGCATTTT. This codes for CASSYSGTGGNQPQHF.

This rearrangement joins TRBV25-1 to TRBJ1-1; no clear D. Trimming cost V 5 bases and J 1 base, with 14 bases left between them. There are 15 residues in the CDR3. Germline CDR1 and CDR2: MGHDK and SYGVNS. CDR3 DNA: TGTGCCAGCAGTCCGAACGGGCAGTGGAACACTGAAGCTTTCTTT. This gives the protein CASSPNGQWNTEAFF.

This chain joins TRBV5-1 and TRBJ2-3; tentative D call: TRBD1 (7 bases). V was cut by 4 bases and J by 2 bases, with 17 bases left in between. CDR1 SGHRS and CDR2 YFSETQ come from the germline V gene. This CDR3 spans 16 amino acids. The CDR3 here is CASSRRGQLYTDTQYF. The CDR3 DNA sequence: TGCGCCAGCAGCCGGAGGGGACAGCTTTACACAGATACGCAGTATTTT.

This clone was detected ten times or more. V usage is TRBV11-2 and J usage is TRBJ2-2; D is unclear. Trimming took 0 bases from V and 1 from J, leaving 6 bases between them. The CDR3 loop spans 15 amino acids. Germline CDR1 reads SGHAT; CDR2 reads FQNNGV. CDR3: CASSLDWLNTGELFF. For the CDR3, the DNA is TGTGCCAGCAGCTTAGATTGGTTGAACACCGGGGAGCTGTTTTTT. The variable domain in full, completed from reference TRBV11-2 and TRBJ2-2, reads EAGVAQSPRYKIIEKRQSVAFWCNPISGHATLYWYQQILGQGPKLLIQFQNNGVVDDSQLPKDRFSAERLKGVDSTLKIQPAKLEDSAVYLCASSLDWLNTGELFFGEGSRLTVL.

This chain joins TRBV6-1 and TRBJ2-1; D is perhaps TRBD2 (5 bases). CDR3 length equals 11 residues. Per germline, CDR1 MNHNS and CDR2 SASEGT. Between the trimmed V and J ends, which lost 0 bases and 12 bases, there was a span of 6 bases. Here the CDR3 reads CASSEATTQFF. CDR3 DNA sequence: TGTGCCAGCAGTGAAGCGACTACGCAGTTCTTC.

This clone was counted only a few times. The genes are TRBV2 and TRBJ2-1; the D is unclear. Trimming stripped 2 bases from V and 2 bases from J, with 7 bases between. CDR1 is SNHLY, CDR2 FYNNEI, per germline. The CDR3 is made up of 14 amino acids. As DNA, the CDR3 is TGTGCCAGCAGTGAATCTAATACCTACAATGAGCAGTTCTTC. Translation gives CASSESNTYNEQFF.

The chain's CDR3 is CASSLIGSMRAVNNEQFF. The CDR3 DNA is TGCGCCAGCAGTTTGATCGGGTCTATGCGGGCAGTGAACAATGAGCAGTTCTTC. This sequence joins TRBV5-1 and TRBJ2-1; D is perhaps TRBD2 (5 bases). V lost 5 bases and J lost 5, with 26 bases in between. This CDR3 spans 18 amino acids. The germline V gene has CDR1 SGHRS and CDR2 YFSETQ. Full variable domain (outside the CDR3, taken from reference TRBV5-1 and TRBJ2-1): KAGVTQTPRYLIKTRGQQVTLSCSPISGHRSVSWYQQTPGQGLQFLFEYFSETQRNKGNFPGRFSGRQFSNSRSEMNVSTLELGDSALYLCASSLIGSMRAVNNEQFFGPGTRLTVL.

The genes are TRBV7-3 and TRBJ2-6; 9 positions agree with TRBD1. This CDR3 is 17 amino acids long. Germline CDR1 reads SGHTA; CDR2 reads FQGTGA. V dropped 2 bases and J dropped 3; count of bases not matched to a gene: 5. CDR3 sequence (DNA): TGTGCCAGCAGCTTAGGGACAGGGACGTATGGGGCCAACGTCCTGACTTTC. Protein sequence: CASSLGTGTYGANVLTF.

The rearrangement joins TRBV27 to TRBJ2-7, with 10 positions matching TRBD1. This CDR3 has 12 amino acids. Per germline, CDR1 MNHEY and CDR2 SMNVEV (reference sequence). V was pared by 6 bases and J by 5 bases, with 1 base of the junction left unmatched. CDR3: CASRGQGHEQYF. Here the CDR3 DNA reads TGTGCCAGCAGGGGACAGGGGCACGAGCAGTACTTC.

The chain recombines TRBV5-6 with TRBJ2-7, with D unclear. The CDR3 spans 12 residues. Trimming left V 1 base short and J 6 bases short, with 8 bases between. Germline assignment: CDR1 SGHDT and CDR2 YYEEEE. CDR3: CASSLSGFEQYF. CDR3 sequence (DNA): TGTGCCAGCAGCTTGTCTGGGTTCGAGCAGTACTTC.